Sequencing of this T cell receptor beta chain was carried out in a study of blood T cell repertoires in COVID-19. Trimming cost V 5 bases and J 1 base; bases outside gene matches: 12. The CDR3 has 17 residues. Per the germline V gene, CDR1 is SGHTA and CDR2 is FQGTGA. In the original processing: From reference gene primer amplification, estimates of nucleated cell counts were derived. Method: immunoSEQ multiplex PCR; TCRdb's copy keeps in-frame clones and lacks some. The V and J calls and clone size come from that table; D and trimming were worked out from the DNA. The data contain 450,000 to 500,000 clones, 80% to 90% of them seen just once; the ten biggest clones take up 3.2%.

The chain combines TRBV7-3 with TRBJ2-3; 7 nucleotides line up with TRBD2. The receptor's source is a human donor in a cohort sampled during active COVID-19. Sample: peripheral blood. Here the CDR3 reads CASSRGRGGSRTDTQYF. The CDR3 DNA reads TGTGCCAGCAGCCGCGGACGGGGCGGGAGTCGCACAGATACGCAGTATTTT.